The T cell receptor beta chain under discussion was sequenced for a study of shared clonotypes between healthy human individuals. As concerns this clone: This sample also contains other DNA sequences that code for the same CDR3.

The CDR3 length is 15 residues. The germline CDR1 and CDR2 sequences are SGHRS and YFSETQ. V lost 4 bases and J lost 2; bases outside the gene matches: 0. Assay runs were performed at deep level. The input for sorted-subset replicate PCRs was around 0.2 ug DNA, approximately 30,000 T cell genomes. The protocol was immunoSEQ multiplex PCR, while the TCRdb copy is restricted to in-frame clones and leaves out a portion. The sample consists of roughly 2.2 million clones, 90% to 95% of them appearing once. The gene calls are TRBV5-1 and TRBJ2-2, with TRBD2 matching over 12 bases. This sequence originates from a man aged 18 to 29 in good health. Some clones in this sample may be carry-over from other donors' samples. Specimen: naive CD4+ T cells from PBMCs. Subset denoted: CD45RA+ positively selected. CDR3 nucleotides: TGCGCCAGCAGCGGACTAGCGGGAAACACCGGGGAGCTGTTTTTT. Encoded protein: CASSGLAGNTGELFF. Based on the CDR3 plus reference TRBV5-1 and TRBJ2-2, the full variable domain is KAGVTQTPRYLIKTRGQQVTLSCSPISGHRSVSWYQQTPGQGLQFLFEYFSETQRNKGNFPGRFSGRQFSNSRSEMNVSTLELGDSALYLCASSGLAGNTGELFFGEGSRLTVL.